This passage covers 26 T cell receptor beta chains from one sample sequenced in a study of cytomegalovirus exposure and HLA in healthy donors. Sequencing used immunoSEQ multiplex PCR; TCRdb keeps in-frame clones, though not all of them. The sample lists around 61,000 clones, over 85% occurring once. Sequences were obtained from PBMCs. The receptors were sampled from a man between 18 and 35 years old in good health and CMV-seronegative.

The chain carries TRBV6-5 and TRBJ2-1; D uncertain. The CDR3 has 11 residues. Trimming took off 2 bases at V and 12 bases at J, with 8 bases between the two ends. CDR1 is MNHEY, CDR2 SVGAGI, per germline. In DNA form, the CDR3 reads TGTGCCAGCAGTTACCCGCCGGGGCAGTTCTTC. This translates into CASSYPPGQFF.

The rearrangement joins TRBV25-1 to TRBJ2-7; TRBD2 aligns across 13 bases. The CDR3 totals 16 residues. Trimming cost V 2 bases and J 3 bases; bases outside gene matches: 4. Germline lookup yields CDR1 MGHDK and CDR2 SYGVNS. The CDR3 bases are TGTGCCAGCAGTGAACTAGGACTAGCGGGAGTCTACGAGCAGTACTTC. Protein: CASSELGLAGVYEQYF.

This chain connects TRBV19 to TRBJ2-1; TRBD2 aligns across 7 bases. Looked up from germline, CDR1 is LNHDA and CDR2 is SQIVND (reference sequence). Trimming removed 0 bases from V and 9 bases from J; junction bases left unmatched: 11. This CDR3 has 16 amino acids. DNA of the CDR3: TGTGCCAGTAGTATAGATCTCAGCGGGATAGTTAGTGAGCAGTTCTTC. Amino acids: CASSIDLSGIVSEQFF.

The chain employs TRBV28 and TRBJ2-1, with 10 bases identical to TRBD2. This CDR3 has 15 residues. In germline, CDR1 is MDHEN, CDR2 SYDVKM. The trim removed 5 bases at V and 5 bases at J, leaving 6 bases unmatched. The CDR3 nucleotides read TGTGCCAGCAGTGCCGGGACTAGCGACCACAATGAGCAGTTCTTC. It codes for CASSAGTSDHNEQFF.

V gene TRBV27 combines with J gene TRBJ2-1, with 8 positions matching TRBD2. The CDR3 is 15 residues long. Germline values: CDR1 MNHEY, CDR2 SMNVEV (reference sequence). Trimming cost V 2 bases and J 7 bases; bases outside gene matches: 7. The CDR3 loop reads CASSLTGGLLNEQFF. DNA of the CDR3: TGTGCCAGCAGTTTAACGGGAGGGTTATTGAATGAGCAGTTCTTC.

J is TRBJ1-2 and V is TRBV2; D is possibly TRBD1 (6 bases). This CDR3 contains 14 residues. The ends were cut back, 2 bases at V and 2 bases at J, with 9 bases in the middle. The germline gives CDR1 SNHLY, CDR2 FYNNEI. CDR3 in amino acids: CASSEIGQNYGYTF. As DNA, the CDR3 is TGTGCCAGCAGTGAAATTGGACAGAACTATGGCTACACCTTC.

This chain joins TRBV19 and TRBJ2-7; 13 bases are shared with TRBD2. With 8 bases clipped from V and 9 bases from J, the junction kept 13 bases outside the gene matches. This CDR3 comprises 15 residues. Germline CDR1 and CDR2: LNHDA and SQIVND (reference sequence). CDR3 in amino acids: CASGSTGTSGIVQYF. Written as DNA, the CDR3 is TGTGCCAGTGGAAGCACCGGGACTAGCGGGATCGTGCAGTACTTC.

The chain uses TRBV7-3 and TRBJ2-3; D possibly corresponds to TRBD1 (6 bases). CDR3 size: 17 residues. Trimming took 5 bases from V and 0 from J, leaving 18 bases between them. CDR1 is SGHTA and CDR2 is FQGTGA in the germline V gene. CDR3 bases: TGTGCCAGCAGCCATCGCCGAGGACAGCCAAGCACAGATACGCAGTATTTT. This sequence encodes CASSHRRGQPSTDTQYF.

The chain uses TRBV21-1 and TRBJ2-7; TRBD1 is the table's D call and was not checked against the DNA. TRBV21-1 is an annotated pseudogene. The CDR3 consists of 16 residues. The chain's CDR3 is CASSIGTGTGSHEQYF. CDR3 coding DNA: TGTGCCAGCAGCATCGGAACCGGGACAGGGTCCCACGAGCAGTACTTC.

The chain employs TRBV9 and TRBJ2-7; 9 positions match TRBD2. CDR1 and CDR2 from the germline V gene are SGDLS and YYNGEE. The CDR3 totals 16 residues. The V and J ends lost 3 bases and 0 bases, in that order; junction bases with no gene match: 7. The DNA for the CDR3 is TGTGCCAGCAGCGCCCAAGCGGGAGGAAGCTCCTACGAGCAGTACTTC. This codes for CASSAQAGGSSYEQYF.

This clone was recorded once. This chain's CDR3 is CASSPRGVLNEKLFF. In nucleotides, the CDR3 is TGTGCCAGCAGCCCCAGGGGCGTCTTGAATGAAAAACTGTTTTTT. The chain is built from TRBV13 and TRBJ1-4, with D maybe TRBD1 (6 bases). Germline loops: CDR1 PRHDT, CDR2 FYEKMQ (reference sequence). V was trimmed by 5 bases and J by 5 bases, leaving 15 bases between them. The CDR3 is 15 residues long.

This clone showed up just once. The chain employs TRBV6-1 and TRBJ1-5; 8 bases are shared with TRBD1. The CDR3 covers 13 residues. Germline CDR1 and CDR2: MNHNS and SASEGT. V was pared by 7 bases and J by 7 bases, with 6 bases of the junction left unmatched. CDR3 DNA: TGTGCCAGCAATACAGGGGGGAGGCAGCCCCAGCATTTT. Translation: CASNTGGRQPQHF.

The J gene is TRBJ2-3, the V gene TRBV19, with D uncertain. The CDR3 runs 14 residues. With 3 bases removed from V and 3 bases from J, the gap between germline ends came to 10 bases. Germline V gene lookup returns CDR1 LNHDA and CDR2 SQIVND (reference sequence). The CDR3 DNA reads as TGTGCCAGTAGTATCAATGATCAGACAGATACGCAGTATTTT. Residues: CASSINDQTDTQYF.

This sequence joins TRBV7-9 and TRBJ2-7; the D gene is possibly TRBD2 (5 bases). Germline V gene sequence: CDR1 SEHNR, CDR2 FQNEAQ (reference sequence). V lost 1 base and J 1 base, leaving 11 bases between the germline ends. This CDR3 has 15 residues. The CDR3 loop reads CASSLGFSGSYEQYF. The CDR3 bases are TGTGCCAGCAGCTTAGGTTTTTCGGGATCCTACGAGCAGTACTTC.

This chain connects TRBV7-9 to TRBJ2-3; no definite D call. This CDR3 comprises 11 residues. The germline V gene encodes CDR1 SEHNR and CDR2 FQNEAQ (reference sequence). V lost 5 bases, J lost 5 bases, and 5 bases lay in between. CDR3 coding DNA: TGTGCCAGCAGCGAGGAAGATACGCAGTATTTT. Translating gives CASSEEDTQYF.

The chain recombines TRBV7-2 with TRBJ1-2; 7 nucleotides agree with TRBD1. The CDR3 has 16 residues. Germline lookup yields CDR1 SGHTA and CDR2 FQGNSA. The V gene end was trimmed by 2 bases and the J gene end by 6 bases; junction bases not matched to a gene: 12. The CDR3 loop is CASSLTGTVKNDGYTF. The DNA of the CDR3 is TGTGCCAGCAGCTTAACTGGGACAGTAAAAAACGATGGCTACACCTTC.

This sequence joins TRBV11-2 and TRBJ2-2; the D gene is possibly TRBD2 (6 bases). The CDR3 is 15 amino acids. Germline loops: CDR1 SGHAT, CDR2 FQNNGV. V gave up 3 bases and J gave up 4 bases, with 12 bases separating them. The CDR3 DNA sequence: TGTGCCAGCAGCTTTCTCGGGAGTGGCACCGGGGAGCTGTTTTTT. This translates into CASSFLGSGTGELFF.

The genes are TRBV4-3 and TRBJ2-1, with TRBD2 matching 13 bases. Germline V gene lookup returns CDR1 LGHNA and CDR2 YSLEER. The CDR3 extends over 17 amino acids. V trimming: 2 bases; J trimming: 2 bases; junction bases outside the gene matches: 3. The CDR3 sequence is CASSQRLAGGTYNEQFF. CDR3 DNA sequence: TGCGCCAGCAGCCAACGACTAGCGGGAGGCACCTACAATGAGCAGTTCTTC.

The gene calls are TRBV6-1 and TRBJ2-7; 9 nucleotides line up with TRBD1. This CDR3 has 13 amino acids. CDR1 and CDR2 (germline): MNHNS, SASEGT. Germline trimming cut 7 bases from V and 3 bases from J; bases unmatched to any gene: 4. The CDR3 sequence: CASNRDRVYEQYF. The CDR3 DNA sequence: TGTGCCAGCAACCGGGACAGGGTCTACGAGCAGTACTTC.

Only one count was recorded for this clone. The DNA for the CDR3 is TGCGCCAGCAGCCAAGGATACAGGGCCACCTACGAGCAGTACTTC. It yields the protein CASSQGYRATYEQYF. This rearrangement joins TRBV4-3 to TRBJ2-7, with D possibly being TRBD1 (6 bases). In germline, CDR1 is LGHNA, CDR2 YSLEER. The CDR3 spans 15 residues. The V and J ends lost 1 base and 2 bases respectively, with 12 bases between them.

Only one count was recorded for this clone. The CDR3 protein is CASIASKGAQTIEQYF. The CDR3, as DNA: TGTGCCAGCATAGCCTCGAAGGGGGCGCAGACCATCGAGCAGTACTTC. The V call is TRBV28, the J call TRBJ2-7; 7 nucleotides align to TRBD1. CDR1 is MDHEN, CDR2 SYDVKM, per germline. The CDR3 is 16 residues long. The trim removed 7 bases at V and 6 bases at J, leaving 18 bases unmatched.

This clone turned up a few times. For the CDR3, the DNA is TGCGCCAGCAGCCAAGATTTCCCCCAGGGCGGACTAGCGGGAGGGTCCTCCTACGAGCAGTACTTC. Translated: CASSQDFPQGGLAGGSSYEQYF. This chain connects TRBV4-3 to TRBJ2-7; 15 bases are a match to TRBD2. The CDR3 is 22 amino acids. Trimming took 0 bases from V and 0 from J; bases not matched to a gene: 15. Per germline, CDR1 LGHNA and CDR2 YSLEER.

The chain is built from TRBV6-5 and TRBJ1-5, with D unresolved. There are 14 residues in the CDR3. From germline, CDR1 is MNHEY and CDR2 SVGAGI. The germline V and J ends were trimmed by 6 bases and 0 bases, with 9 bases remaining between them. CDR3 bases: TGTGCCAGCAGCGTCGAGAATAGCAATCAGCCCCAGCATTTT. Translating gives CASSVENSNQPQHF.

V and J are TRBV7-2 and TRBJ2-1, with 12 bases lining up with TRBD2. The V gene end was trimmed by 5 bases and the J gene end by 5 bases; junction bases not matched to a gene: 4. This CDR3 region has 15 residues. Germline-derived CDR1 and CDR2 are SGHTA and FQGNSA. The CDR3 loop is CASSPRLAGDNEQFF. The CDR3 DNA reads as TGTGCCAGCAGCCCAAGACTAGCGGGAGACAATGAGCAGTTCTTC.

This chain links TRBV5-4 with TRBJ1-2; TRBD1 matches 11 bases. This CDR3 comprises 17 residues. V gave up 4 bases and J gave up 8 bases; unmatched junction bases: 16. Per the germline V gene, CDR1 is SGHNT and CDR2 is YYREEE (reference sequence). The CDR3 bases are TGTGCCAGCAGCCCTGGGACTTCGGCGGGGACAGGGGGAGGCTACACCTTC. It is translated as CASSPGTSAGTGGGYTF. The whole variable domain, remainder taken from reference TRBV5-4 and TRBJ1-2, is ETGVTQSPTHLIKTRGQQVTLRCSSQSGHNTVSWYQQALGQGPQFIFQYYREEENGRGNFPPRFSGLQFPNYSSELNVNALELDDSALYLCASSPGTSAGTGGGYTFGSGTRLTVV.

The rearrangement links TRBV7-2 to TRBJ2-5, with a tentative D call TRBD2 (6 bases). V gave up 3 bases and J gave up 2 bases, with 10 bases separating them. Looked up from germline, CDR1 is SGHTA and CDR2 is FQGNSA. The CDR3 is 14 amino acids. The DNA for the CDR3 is TGTGCCAGCAGCTTTAATAGCGGACAAGAGACCCAGTACTTC. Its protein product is CASSFNSGQETQYF.